Each of the 31 T cell receptor beta chains below was sequenced from the same sample in a study of beta chain features in type 1 diabetes. Findings of the study overall: In every one of the four CD4+ subsets, TCRB CDR3s were moderately but significantly shorter in Type 1 diabetes patients.

Their antigens are not known. The authors reverse transcribed all of the isolated RNA, so sequencing captured expressed TCRB transcripts. Produced via immunoSEQ multiplex PCR; TCRdb's table is partial and in-frame only. The sample lists about 650,000 clones, approximately 13% occurring once. Sequenced input: naive CD4+ T cells from blood. These receptors were collected from a man aged 25 to 45 with type 1 diabetes.

This sequence joins TRBV25-1 and TRBJ2-5, with a tentative D call TRBD2 (6 bases). The CDR3 is made up of 13 amino acids. Germline loops: CDR1 MGHDK, CDR2 SYGVNS. V lost 5 bases and J 3 bases, leaving 10 bases between the germline ends. The CDR3 sequence is CASSSRREETQYF. CDR3 DNA sequence: TGTGCCAGCAGTTCACGGAGGGAAGAGACCCAGTACTTC.

The chain is built from TRBV30 and TRBJ2-7; 8 nucleotides line up with TRBD1. CDR3 length: 14 amino acids. The V gene's germline CDR1 is GTSNPN and CDR2 SVGIG (reference sequence). Trimming took 0 bases from V and 5 from J; bases not matched to a gene: 6. Here the CDR3 DNA reads TGTGCCTGGAGTGTACGGGACAGGTTAGACGAGCAGTACTTC. This gives the protein CAWSVRDRLDEQYF.

This chain links TRBV25-1 with TRBJ2-3; a weak D match, TRBD2 (7 bases). Germline V gene data show CDR1 as MGHDK and CDR2 as SYGVNS. The germline V and J ends were trimmed by 3 bases and 4 bases, with 14 bases remaining between them. This CDR3 spans 15 amino acids. This CDR3 reads CASSDRGGRADTQYF. For the CDR3, the DNA is TGTGCCAGCAGTGATAGGGGGGGCAGGGCAGATACGCAGTATTTT.

J is TRBJ2-3 and V is TRBV11-2, with D maybe TRBD1 (6 bases). V was trimmed by 1 base and J by 4 bases, leaving 9 bases between them. CDR1 and CDR2 from the germline V gene are SGHAT and FQNNGV. CDR3 length: 14 residues. CDR3 nucleotide sequence: TGTGCCAGCAGCTTAGCAGGGGTCGCAGATACGCAGTATTTT. It specifies CASSLAGVADTQYF.

V gene TRBV9 combines with J gene TRBJ1-1; TRBD1 might be the D (5 bases). There are 15 residues in the CDR3. Germline values: CDR1 SGDLS, CDR2 YYNGEE. The ends were cut back, 3 bases at V and 1 base at J, with 13 bases in the middle. CDR3 sequence: CASSAPGAQNTEAFF. The CDR3 coding sequence is TGTGCCAGCAGCGCCCCTGGGGCACAGAACACTGAAGCTTTCTTT.

This clone has more than one count but fewer than ten. The chain carries TRBV5-4 and TRBJ1-3, with D perhaps TRBD1 (5 bases). With 4 bases removed from V and 4 bases from J, the gap between germline ends came to 18 bases. This CDR3 has 16 residues. From germline, CDR1 is SGHNT and CDR2 YYREEE (reference sequence). In DNA, the CDR3 is TGTGCCAGCAGCCGGGATCTTGGGGGAACCGGAAACACCATATATTTT. It is translated as CASSRDLGGTGNTIYF.

The chain combines TRBV2 with TRBJ1-2; TRBD1 might be the D (6 bases). CDR3 length: 13 residues. Germline V CDR1 and CDR2: SNHLY, FYNNEI. The V end lost 4 bases, the J end lost 7 bases, and 13 bases lay between the germline ends. This CDR3 reads CASSGDTSGGYTF. The CDR3 bases are TGTGCCAGCAGTGGGGACACGAGTGGTGGCTACACCTTC.

CDR3 coding DNA: TGTGCCAGCAGCGTAGTTGGGGCGGGGAACACTGAAGCTTTCTTT. It translates to CASSVVGAGNTEAFF. The chain recombines TRBV9 with TRBJ1-1; TRBD1 is a possible D gene (5 bases). Trimming removed 0 bases at V and 1 base at J, with 10 bases between. The CDR3 spans 15 residues. CDR1 SGDLS and CDR2 YYNGEE come from the germline V gene. Combining the CDR3 with reference TRBV9 and TRBJ1-1 gives the whole variable domain DSGVTQTPKHLITATGQRVTLRCSPRSGDLSVYWYQQSLDQGLQFLIQYYNGEERAKGNILERFSAQQFPDLHSELNLSSLELGDSALYFCASSVVGAGNTEAFFGQGTRLTVV.

This clone was recorded a few times. J is TRBJ1-2 and V is TRBV7-2; D might be TRBD1 (5 bases). CDR3 length: 14 residues. Trimming shortened V by 5 bases and J by 3 bases, and 13 bases separated the two germline ends. CDR1 and CDR2 (germline): SGHTA, FQGNSA. Written as DNA, the CDR3 is TGTGCCAGCAGCCCACAGGCAAGTGACTATGGCTACACCTTC. Protein: CASSPQASDYGYTF.

In this sample, this clone turned up a few times. J is TRBJ2-1 and V is TRBV27; no clear D. V gave up 2 bases and J gave up 8 bases, with 25 bases separating them. CDR3 size: 18 residues. The germline V gene encodes CDR1 MNHEY and CDR2 SMNVEV (reference sequence). Written as DNA, the CDR3 is TGTGCCAGCAGTTTAAGACCAAGAGAGCTGTCTAGTAGCTATGAGCAGTTCTTC. Protein product: CASSLRPRELSSSYEQFF.

This chain uses TRBV7-2 with TRBJ1-4; no clear D. CDR1 and CDR2 (germline): SGHTA, FQGNSA. This CDR3 comprises 14 residues. Deletions cut 5 bases from V and 14 bases from J, with 21 bases between. Written as DNA, the CDR3 is TGTGCCAGCAGCCCCCGCTGGTCCCGGAGGGTTCTGTTTTTT. It specifies CASSPRWSRRVLFF.

This chain connects TRBV28 to TRBJ2-7; 9 bases match TRBD1. This CDR3 spans 14 amino acids. In germline, CDR1 is MDHEN, CDR2 SYDVKM. The V and J ends lost 5 bases and 4 bases, in that order; junction bases with no gene match: 6. CDR3 sequence reads: CASSVGQGKYEQYF. In DNA form, the CDR3 reads TGTGCCAGCAGTGTCGGACAGGGGAAGTACGAGCAGTACTTC.

The rearrangement joins TRBV4-3 to TRBJ1-6; tentative D call: TRBD1 (6 bases). Germline V lookup: CDR1 LGHNA, CDR2 YSLEER. V lost 6 bases, J lost 0 bases, and 18 bases lay in between. This CDR3 spans 18 amino acids. CDR3 loop: CASSLMGAESSYNSPLHF. CDR3 DNA sequence: TGCGCCAGCAGTCTTATGGGGGCGGAGAGCTCCTATAATTCACCCCTCCACTTT.

The chain has TRBV18 and TRBJ1-5, with 7 bases that match TRBD1. The V and J ends lost 2 bases and 0 bases, in that order; junction bases with no gene match: 7. Germline V gives CDR1 KGHSH, CDR2 LQKENI. The CDR3 has 17 residues. The CDR3 region has the DNA TGTGCCAGCTCACCAACCGGGACAGACTATAGCAATCAGCCCCAGCATTTT. It encodes CASSPTGTDYSNQPQHF.

This clone was recorded a few times. V and J are TRBV4-3 and TRBJ1-2, with D uncertain. Germline loops: CDR1 LGHNA, CDR2 YSLEER. This CDR3 spans 15 amino acids. V shed 4 bases and J shed 1 base, with 13 bases lying between them. The CDR3 region has the DNA TGCGCCAGCAGCCGATCACTAACAGTTAACTATGGCTACACCTTC. Protein product: CASSRSLTVNYGYTF.

The CDR3: CASNPTDRNEKLFF. The CDR3 DNA follows: TGTGCCAGTAATCCCACTGACAGAAATGAAAAACTGTTTTTT. The chain employs TRBV19 and TRBJ1-4, with a weak D call TRBD1 (5 bases). The germline gives CDR1 LNHDA, CDR2 SQIVND (reference sequence). The V end was cut by 7 bases, the J end by 5 bases, with 14 bases between. CDR3 length equals 14 residues.

The rearrangement links TRBV9 to TRBJ1-4, with 7 bases aligning to TRBD1. Trimming cost V 4 bases and J 7 bases; bases outside gene matches: 7. Germline assignment: CDR1 SGDLS and CDR2 YYNGEE. The CDR3 is 14 amino acids. The CDR3: CASSPRQGGEKLFF. In nucleotides, the CDR3 is TGTGCCAGCAGCCCCCGACAGGGTGGTGAAAAACTGTTTTTT.

This clone occurred a few times. The J gene is TRBJ2-2, the V gene TRBV7-2; D not certain. Between the trimmed V and J ends, which lost 5 bases and 0 bases, there was a span of 13 bases. This CDR3 spans 16 amino acids. The germline gives CDR1 SGHTA, CDR2 FQGNSA. The DNA of the CDR3 is TGTGCCAGCAGCCTCCGTGCGACCACGAACACCGGGGAGCTGTTTTTT. It translates to CASSLRATTNTGELFF.

Only a few counts were recorded for this clone. The rearrangement uses TRBV7-7 and TRBJ2-5; D unresolved. The germline CDR1 and CDR2 sequences are SSHAT and FNYEAQ (reference sequence). The V end was cut by 1 base, the J end by 5 bases, with 8 bases between. The CDR3 is made up of 13 amino acids. In DNA, the CDR3 is TGTGCCAGCAGCTTAGAGGTCTGGGAGACCCAGTACTTC. Encoded protein: CASSLEVWETQYF.

The chain employs TRBV7-2 and TRBJ2-1; TRBD1 aligns across 8 bases. This CDR3 spans 16 amino acids. Germline assignment: CDR1 SGHTA and CDR2 FQGNSA. The V gene end was trimmed by 1 base and the J gene end by 6 bases; junction bases not matched to a gene: 8. The CDR3 sequence is CASSLGTGGGINEQFF. In nucleotides, the CDR3 is TGTGCCAGCAGCTTAGGAACAGGGGGAGGTATCAATGAGCAGTTCTTC.

A few counts support this clone. This sequence joins TRBV7-2 and TRBJ2-7; maybe TRBD1 (6 bases). V was shortened by 5 bases and J by 8 bases, with 19 bases between the two germline ends. The CDR3 contains 14 residues. Per the germline V gene, CDR1 is SGHTA and CDR2 is FQGNSA. The CDR3 DNA follows: TGTGCCAGCAGCCTTGCTCTGGACGGGACAAAGCAGTACTTC. Its protein product is CASSLALDGTKQYF.

This clone has just a few counts. The chain employs TRBV7-9 and TRBJ2-3, with TRBD1 as a possible D gene (6 bases). The CDR3 has 12 amino acids. The germline V gene has CDR1 SEHNR and CDR2 FQNEAQ (reference sequence). V was trimmed by 1 base and J by 9 bases, leaving 8 bases between them. In DNA, the CDR3 is TGTGCCAGCAGCTTAGAACAGGGAACGCAGTATTTT. This gives the protein CASSLEQGTQYF.

This clone was counted only a few times. The chain uses TRBV27 and TRBJ2-7; D unresolved. In germline, CDR1 is MNHEY, CDR2 SMNVEV (reference sequence). The V and J ends lost 4 bases and 0 bases respectively, with 13 bases between them. CDR3 length: 15 residues. For the CDR3, the DNA is TGTGCCAGCAGTTGGCACAGTGCGGCCTCCTACGAGCAGTACTTC. This translates into CASSWHSAASYEQYF.

The chain uses TRBV19 and TRBJ1-2; D may be TRBD1 (6 bases). Germline V lookup: CDR1 LNHDA, CDR2 SQIVND (reference sequence). Trimming shortened V by 6 bases and J by 7 bases, and 12 bases separated the two germline ends. The CDR3 has 12 residues. Written as DNA, the CDR3 is TGTGCCAGTAGAAGACAGGACATTGGCTACACCTTC. Translation: CASRRQDIGYTF.

The genes are TRBV6-6 and TRBJ1-3; D is unresolved. Trimming took off 5 bases at V and 0 bases at J, with 14 bases between the two ends. The CDR3 spans 16 residues. Germline values: CDR1 MNHNY, CDR2 SVGAGI (reference sequence). This CDR3 reads CASSPFLSGSGNTIYF. The DNA for the CDR3 is TGTGCCAGCAGTCCCTTCCTCAGTGGCTCTGGAAACACCATATATTTT.

Notes on this clone: The same CDR3 can be traced to other DNA sequences in this sample. The V and J genes are TRBV9 and TRBJ1-5; maybe TRBD1 (5 bases). This CDR3 has 14 amino acids. V was shortened by 3 bases and J by 1 base, with 8 bases between the two germline ends. Per the germline V gene, CDR1 is SGDLS and CDR2 is YYNGEE. Written as DNA, the CDR3 is TGTGCCAGCAGCGCCCAGGGAAGCAATCAGCCCCAGCATTTT. This codes for CASSAQGSNQPQHF.

About this clone: The same CDR3 arises from other DNA sequences in this sample as well. This chain links TRBV9 with TRBJ2-5; D remains ambiguous. The CDR3 has 13 amino acids. Between the trimmed V and J ends, which lost 2 bases and 1 base, there was a span of 6 bases. Per the germline V gene, CDR1 is SGDLS and CDR2 is YYNGEE. In nucleotides, the CDR3 is TGTGCCAGCAGCGTGGCGGTCCAAGAGACCCAGTACTTC. Translation gives CASSVAVQETQYF.

This clone came up a few times. The V and J genes are TRBV19 and TRBJ2-7; D might be TRBD1 (7 bases). Germline V gene data show CDR1 as LNHDA and CDR2 as SQIVND (reference sequence). V was cut by 5 bases and J by 2 bases, with 19 bases left in between. This CDR3 has 16 amino acids. The CDR3 protein is CASSSFGGTATYEQYF. The CDR3 nucleotides are TGTGCCAGTAGTTCGTTCGGCGGGACAGCCACCTACGAGCAGTACTTC.

This clone was observed a handful of times. The J gene is TRBJ2-3, the V gene TRBV30, with TRBD2 matching 7 bases. Trimming at V came to 3 bases and at J to 0 bases, leaving 6 bases not matched to a gene. The germline CDR1 and CDR2 sequences are GTSNPN and SVGIG (reference sequence). This CDR3 spans 15 amino acids. In nucleotides, the CDR3 is TGTGCCTGGAGGTTCGGGCGGGGGAGCACAGATACGCAGTATTTT. Translation gives CAWRFGRGSTDTQYF.

The chain carries TRBV7-2 and TRBJ2-7, with 7 bases identical to TRBD1. There are 14 residues in the CDR3. J lost 1 base, V lost 3 bases, and 3 bases had no gene match. Germline loops: CDR1 SGHTA, CDR2 FQGNSA. CDR3 sequence reads: CASSFGTASYEQYF. CDR3 nucleotides: TGTGCCAGCAGCTTTGGGACAGCGTCCTACGAGCAGTACTTC.

This chain joins TRBV7-8 and TRBJ2-5, with D unclear. The CDR3 has 14 amino acids. The V gene's germline CDR1 is SGHVS and CDR2 FQNEAQ. Trimming took off 5 bases at V and 4 bases at J, with 14 bases between the two ends. The CDR3 here is CASSIHRSGETQYF. CDR3 DNA sequence: TGTGCCAGCAGCATACACCGTTCTGGAGAGACCCAGTACTTC.